This T cell receptor (beta chain) came from a study of shared clonotypes between healthy human individuals. About this clone itself: Its antigen is not known.

Findings and limits, study-wide: Sorted-subset sequencing was shown by rarefaction to be incomplete despite large depth.

Germline V gene lookup returns CDR1 MNHEY and CDR2 SMNVEV (reference sequence). The V and J ends lost 4 bases and 9 bases respectively, with 19 bases between them. This CDR3 is built from 14 residues. This table comes from immunoSEQ multiplex PCR, and its TCRdb copy is limited to in-frame clones, with some not included. The sample holds 400,000 or so clones, about 96% seen once. The J gene is TRBJ2-7, the V gene TRBV27, with D possibly TRBD2 on 6 matching bases. Material: memory CD8+ T cells sorted from blood. The subset: CD45RO+ cells pooled with CCR7-negative TemRA cells. This TCR came from a man aged 30 to 39 in good health. The CDR3 is CASSWGVVDSVQYF. CDR3 sequence (DNA): TGTGCCAGCAGTTGGGGGGTTGTGGACTCGGTGCAGTACTTC.